The next 25 T cell receptor beta chains were all read from a single sample in a study of PD-1 blockade in classical Hodgkin lymphoma. Noted time point: cycle 4 day 1 (C4D1), after six to seven weeks of nivolumab. Following autologous stem cell transplantation, relapse occurred in every patient, and exposure to brentuximab vedotin varied. Sequencing used immunoSEQ multiplex PCR; TCRdb keeps in-frame clones, though not all of them. The table lists around 57,000 clones, roughly nine tenths of them singletons. Sequences were derived from peripheral blood mononuclear cells (PBMCs), sampled before the fourth cycle of nivolumab. The receptors were sampled from a human donor with classical Hodgkin lymphoma.

The V and J genes are TRBV4-2 and TRBJ2-7; no definite D call. Germline lookup yields CDR1 LGHNA and CDR2 YNFKEQ. The CDR3 totals 14 residues. V lost 1 base to trimming and J lost 2 bases, with 9 bases between them. CDR3 coding DNA: TGTGCCAGCAGCCAAGTCGGGCCGCCCTACGAGCAGTACTTC. It specifies CASSQVGPPYEQYF.

J is TRBJ1-3 and V is TRBV19; 9 bases align to TRBD1. Trimming removed 5 bases from V and 0 bases from J; junction bases left unmatched: 11. Germline lookup yields CDR1 LNHDA and CDR2 SQIVND (reference sequence). The CDR3 consists of 18 residues. CDR3 coding DNA: TGTGCCAGTAGTTCCCGGGGACAGGGCCTCTTCTCTGGAAACACCATATATTTT. Translating it yields CASSSRGQGLFSGNTIYF.

This clone was seen a handful of times. V is TRBV19 and J is TRBJ2-7; TRBD1 agrees at 9 bases. This CDR3 comprises 15 residues. Germline assignment: CDR1 LNHDA and CDR2 SQIVND (reference sequence). The ends lost 5 bases at V and 3 bases at J; junction bases unmatched: 8. The CDR3: CASSLLGQGGYEQYF. The CDR3 DNA sequence: TGTGCCAGTAGTCTACTGGGACAGGGAGGCTACGAGCAGTACTTC.

V and J are TRBV18 and TRBJ2-5, with D possibly TRBD1 on 6 matching bases. The length of the CDR3 is 17 residues. V lost 6 bases, J lost 9 bases, and 29 bases lay in between. The germline V gene has CDR1 KGHSH and CDR2 LQKENI. The CDR3 reads CASSSKGKWTDPASQYF. The CDR3 DNA is TGTGCCAGCTCCTCAAAAGGAAAATGGACAGACCCTGCGTCCCAGTACTTC.

This chain joins TRBV7-2 and TRBJ2-4; 12 bases align to TRBD2. This CDR3 is 18 amino acids long. J gave up 1 base and V 5 bases, and 9 bases lay outside the gene matches. The germline V gene encodes CDR1 SGHTA and CDR2 FQGNSA. The DNA of the CDR3 is TGTGCCAGCAGCACAACTAGCGGGGGGTCTTTTGCCAAAAACATTCAGTACTTC. Translated, it gives CASSTTSGGSFAKNIQYF.

The chain couples TRBV19 to TRBJ1-5; D possibly corresponds to TRBD1 (6 bases). Looked up from germline, CDR1 is LNHDA and CDR2 is SQIVND (reference sequence). V gave up 6 bases and J gave up 0 bases, with 12 bases separating them. The CDR3 has 15 amino acids. The DNA of the CDR3 is TGTGCCAGTAGATTTACAGGGTATAGCAATCAGCCCCAGCATTTT. Translated, it gives CASRFTGYSNQPQHF.

The chain carries TRBV29-1 and TRBJ2-6; TRBD1 agrees at 7 bases. This CDR3 comprises 15 residues. Trimming removed 4 bases from V and 1 base from J; junction bases left unmatched: 4. Per germline, CDR1 SQVTM and CDR2 ANQGSEA. In nucleotides, the CDR3 is TGCAGCGTTGCCACAGGGGTTTCTGGGGCCAACGTCCTGACTTTC. This encodes CSVATGVSGANVLTF.

This CDR3 is CASIAGLYEQYF. In DNA, the CDR3 is TGTGCCAGCATAGCAGGGCTTTACGAGCAGTACTTC. V and J are TRBV2 and TRBJ2-7; tentative D call: TRBD1 (5 bases). This CDR3 contains 12 residues. CDR1 is SNHLY, CDR2 FYNNEI, per germline. Trimming cost V 7 bases and J 4 bases, with 11 bases left between them.

This clone occurred a few times. In nucleotides, the CDR3 is TGTGCCAGCAGCAAGAGGACAGGGGGGAAGGAGACCCAGTACTTC. Translated: CASSKRTGGKETQYF. The V call is TRBV14, the J call TRBJ2-5; 10 bases are a match to TRBD1. This CDR3 region has 15 residues. Germline lookup yields CDR1 SGHDN and CDR2 FVKESK. J was trimmed by 5 bases and V by 5 bases; bases with no gene match: 8.

The count of this clone is one. V is TRBV18 and J is TRBJ2-3; 14 nucleotides match TRBD2. V dropped 0 bases and J dropped 4; count of bases not matched to a gene: 6. This CDR3 has 18 residues. Germline-derived CDR1 and CDR2 are KGHSH and LQKENI. CDR3 sequence reads: CASSPPWTSGRRSDTQYF. The CDR3 coding sequence is TGTGCCAGCTCACCACCCTGGACTAGCGGGAGGAGGTCAGATACGCAGTATTTT.

The rearrangement joins TRBV5-4 to TRBJ2-3, with D perhaps matching TRBD1 or TRBD2 (5 bases each). The CDR3 contains 13 residues. Germline CDR1 is SGHNT and CDR2 is YYREEE (reference sequence). Trimming stripped 4 bases from V and 6 bases from J, with 12 bases between. CDR3: CASSVGPWDTQYF. The DNA for the CDR3 is TGTGCCAGCAGCGTGGGACCGTGGGATACGCAGTATTTT.

The V gene is TRBV27, the J gene TRBJ2-3; D might be TRBD2 (7 bases). Germline-derived CDR1 and CDR2 are MNHEY and SMNVEV (reference sequence). Trimming stripped 3 bases from V and 5 bases from J, with 15 bases between. There are 15 residues in the CDR3. The DNA of the CDR3 is TGTGCCAGCAGTTTTCTCGGGGGGCAGAGAGATACGCAGTATTTT. Amino acids: CASSFLGGQRDTQYF.

V is TRBV7-2 and J is TRBJ2-7, with 13 bases matching TRBD2. The trim removed 4 bases at V and 4 bases at J, leaving 7 bases unmatched. The CDR3 runs 16 residues. Germline assignment: CDR1 SGHTA and CDR2 FQGNSA. CDR3 region: CASSSGTSGEVYEQYF. The CDR3 region has the DNA TGTGCCAGCAGCTCGGGGACTAGCGGGGAAGTTTACGAGCAGTACTTC. Combining the CDR3 with reference TRBV7-2 and TRBJ2-7 gives the whole variable domain GAGVSQSPSNKVTEKGKDVELRCDPISGHTALYWYRQSLGQGLEFLIYFQGNSAPDKSGLPSDRFSAERTGGSVSTLTIQRTQQEDSAVYLCASSSGTSGEVYEQYFGPGTRLTVT.

This clone was picked up one time. This rearrangement joins TRBV27 to TRBJ2-1, with 11 bases that match TRBD1. This CDR3 has 13 residues. V shed 7 bases, J shed 13 bases, and the junction held 9 bases outside the gene matches. Per germline, CDR1 MNHEY and CDR2 SMNVEV (reference sequence). CDR3 DNA: TGTGCCAGCATGGGGACAGGGGGGGTGAAACAGTTCTTC. Translating gives CASMGTGGVKQFF.

The chain recombines TRBV19 with TRBJ1-5; 7 bases agree with TRBD1. With V trimmed by 9 bases and J by 7 bases, 12 bases remained unmatched. The CDR3 loop spans 14 amino acids. The germline gives CDR1 LNHDA, CDR2 SQIVND (reference sequence). As DNA, the CDR3 is TGTGCCAGCCAGAAATACCAGGGGGAACAGCCCCAGCATTTT. It translates to CASQKYQGEQPQHF.

The rearrangement joins TRBV15 to TRBJ1-6; weak D call: TRBD1 (5 bases). V lost 0 bases and J 6 bases, leaving 9 bases between the germline ends. Germline CDR1 LNHNV, CDR2 YYDKDF (reference sequence). This CDR3 contains 15 residues. CDR3 DNA: TGTGCCACCAGCAGAGATGGCCAGGGTAATTCACCCCTCCACTTT. This encodes CATSRDGQGNSPLHF.

The chain joins TRBV18 to TRBJ1-2; possibly TRBD1 for D (5 bases). With 2 bases removed from V and 4 bases from J, the gap between germline ends came to 8 bases. The length of the CDR3 is 13 residues. Germline CDR1 and CDR2: KGHSH and LQKENI. This CDR3 reads CASSPGAAYGYTF. Here the CDR3 DNA reads TGTGCCAGCTCACCAGGGGCAGCCTATGGCTACACCTTC.

This CDR3 is CASSSTGGAETQYF. The CDR3, as DNA: TGTGCCAGCAGCTCAACGGGGGGGGCAGAGACCCAGTACTTC. This chain joins TRBV7-6 and TRBJ2-5, with 8 positions matching TRBD2. J was trimmed by 4 bases and V by 4 bases; bases with no gene match: 5. CDR1 and CDR2 (germline): SGHVS, FNYEAQ. The CDR3 spans 14 residues.

This chain connects TRBV9 to TRBJ2-2; maybe TRBD1 (5 bases). Germline loops: CDR1 SGDLS, CDR2 YYNGEE. Trimming stripped 0 bases from V and 4 bases from J, with 13 bases between. This CDR3 comprises 16 residues. CDR3 bases: TGTGCCAGCAGCGTAGGGCAGGGCCCGCGCACCGGGGAGCTGTTTTTT. This translates into CASSVGQGPRTGELFF.

The V and J genes are TRBV4-1 and TRBJ1-1; D might be TRBD1 (6 bases). The CDR3 is 14 amino acids. V shed 4 bases and J shed 3 bases, with 12 bases lying between them. Germline-derived CDR1 and CDR2 are MGHRA and YSYEKL. The CDR3 sequence: CASSLGQWDTEAFF. CDR3 sequence (DNA): TGCGCCAGCAGCCTAGGACAGTGGGACACTGAAGCTTTCTTT.

The chain is built from TRBV28 and TRBJ1-2; no clear D. The CDR3 spans 13 residues. In germline, CDR1 is MDHEN, CDR2 SYDVKM. Trimming stripped 5 bases from V and 3 bases from J, with 10 bases between. In DNA form, the CDR3 reads TGTGCCAGCAGTCCGCGCCGGTACTATGGCTACACCTTC. This sequence encodes CASSPRRYYGYTF.

This chain connects TRBV7-9 to TRBJ1-5; D gene uncertain. The CDR3 covers 14 residues. From germline, CDR1 is SEHNR and CDR2 FQNEAQ (reference sequence). The ends were cut back, 2 bases at V and 6 bases at J, with 11 bases in the middle. The CDR3 nucleotides read TGTGCCAGCAGCTTACTCGGAAGTAGTCAGCCCCAGCATTTT. The encoded protein is CASSLLGSSQPQHF.

Only a few counts were recorded for this clone. The rearrangement uses TRBV27 and TRBJ2-5; D not resolved. This CDR3 is built from 13 residues. V shed 5 bases and J shed 4 bases, with 11 bases lying between them. CDR1 is MNHEY, CDR2 SMNVEV, per germline (reference sequence). DNA for the CDR3: TGTGCCAGCAGTCCTTTTTCGGGAGAGACCCAGTACTTC. Its protein product is CASSPFSGETQYF.

In DNA, the CDR3 is TGTGCCAGCAGTGACCTCGGGACAGGGGGTCAGCCCCAGCATTTT. It codes for CASSDLGTGGQPQHF. The chain couples TRBV6-1 to TRBJ1-5; TRBD1 matches at 11 bases. After removal of 3 bases from V and 6 bases from J, the junction contained 4 bases not matched to a gene. CDR1 and CDR2 (germline): MNHNS, SASEGT. This CDR3 is built from 15 residues.

This chain connects TRBV11-3 to TRBJ1-5; a weak D match, TRBD1 (5 bases). V dropped 5 bases and J dropped 1 base, with 12 bases sitting between them. The CDR3 is made up of 15 amino acids. CDR1 is SGHNT, CDR2 YENEEA, per germline. CDR3 sequence reads: CASSPRRQSNQPQHF. Written as DNA, the CDR3 is TGTGCCAGCAGCCCCCGTCGACAGAGCAATCAGCCCCAGCATTTT.